The 11 T cell receptor beta chains below all came from one sample that was sequenced in a study of T cell repertoires in cytomegalovirus infection (dated by TCRdb to between 2019 and 2020). TCRdb records Illumina HiSeq 1500 as the sequencer. TCRdb passed the public sequencing reads through fastp at Q25 and MiXCR, retaining productive beta sequences. Rows matching on CDR3 protein sequence are summarized as one entry with the most common DNA and genes. The sample data list more than 85,000 distinct CDR3 sequences, and about 28% of these were observed just once. The ten largest clones represent about three quarters of the sample. For these TCRs, the target antigens are not known. The treatment or condition tag for this specimen amounts to: in vitro stimulation with specific CMV peptide epitopes to enrich CMV-specific T cells. This specimen was CD8+ T cells from cultured PBMCs, taken from culture after CMV antigen stimulation. The source of these receptors is a human donor in good health (CMV status not recorded). Some clones in this sample may be carry-over from other donors' samples.

This clonotype was observed at least ten times. The chain joins TRBV7-6 to TRBJ2-1; 14 positions agree with TRBD2. This CDR3 region has 20 residues. Germline V lookup: CDR1 SGHVS, CDR2 FNYEAQ. V gave up 5 bases and J gave up 0 bases; unmatched junction bases: 12. The CDR3 DNA is TGTGCCAGCAGCGGGTACGGGACTAGCGGGGGATATACCTCCTACAATGAGCAGTTCTTC. It specifies CASSGYGTSGGYTSYNEQFF.

This chain joins TRBV29-1 and TRBJ2-6, with D tentatively TRBD1 or TRBD2 (5 bases each). Germline V lookup: CDR1 SQVTM, CDR2 ANQGSEA. V dropped 6 bases and J dropped 0 bases, with 6 bases sitting between them. This CDR3 contains 13 residues. CDR3 protein: CSVRGSGANVLTF. The CDR3 DNA follows: TGCAGCGTGAGGGGCTCTGGGGCCAACGTCCTGACTTTC.

This clonotype was observed a handful of times. The V call is TRBV3-1, the J call TRBJ1-1; D call uncertain. V lost 3 bases and J lost 1, with 9 bases in between. In germline, CDR1 is LGHDT, CDR2 YNNKEL (reference sequence). The CDR3 spans 14 residues. The CDR3 sequence is CASSQYPSNTEAFF. CDR3 nucleotides: TGTGCCAGCAGCCAGTATCCATCGAACACTGAAGCTTTCTTT.

The rearrangement uses TRBV14 and TRBJ2-3; D is uncertain. The V end lost 0 bases, the J end lost 6 bases, and 10 bases lay between the germline ends. The V gene's germline CDR1 is SGHDN and CDR2 FVKESK. This CDR3 is 14 amino acids long. CDR3 sequence (DNA): TGTGCCAGCAGCCAAGATTATCGAGCTGATACGCAGTATTTT. This gives the protein CASSQDYRADTQYF.

The rearrangement joins TRBV4-1 to TRBJ2-1, with 7 positions matching TRBD2. V was pared by 1 base and J by 4 bases, with 4 bases of the junction left unmatched. Looked up from germline, CDR1 is MGHRA and CDR2 is YSYEKL. CDR3 length equals 15 residues. As DNA, the CDR3 is TGCGCCAGCAGCCAAGTTGGGGACTATTACAATGAGCAGTTCTTC. Translating gives CASSQVGDYYNEQFF.

CDR3 nucleotide sequence: TGTGCCAGCAGCCCGAGCGCGGACCACACTGAAGCTTTCTTT. As protein: CASSPSADHTEAFF. The chain couples TRBV9 to TRBJ1-1; D is undetermined. Deletions cut 4 bases from V and 3 bases from J, with 13 bases between. This CDR3 spans 14 amino acids. The germline V gene has CDR1 SGDLS and CDR2 YYNGEE. Based on the CDR3 plus reference TRBV9 and TRBJ1-1, the full variable domain is DSGVTQTPKHLITATGQRVTLRCSPRSGDLSVYWYQQSLDQGLQFLIQYYNGEERAKGNILERFSAQQFPDLHSELNLSSLELGDSALYFCASSPSADHTEAFFGQGTRLTVV.

The V call is TRBV7-9, the J call TRBJ1-4; possibly TRBD1 for D (6 bases). This CDR3 spans 12 amino acids. Between the trimmed V and J ends, which lost 5 bases and 7 bases, there was a span of 8 bases. The germline CDR1 and CDR2 sequences are SEHNR and FQNEAQ (reference sequence). The DNA for the CDR3 is TGTGCCAGCAGCCAGGACAGTGAAAAACTGTTTTTT. Protein: CASSQDSEKLFF. The full variable domain, completed using reference TRBV7-9 and TRBJ1-4, is DTGVSQNPRHKITKRGQNVTFRCDPISEHNRLYWYRQTLGQGPEFLTYFQNEAQLEKSRLLSDRFSAERPKGSFSTLEIQRTEQGDSAMYLCASSQDSEKLFFGSGTQLSVL.

The rearrangement links TRBV7-6 to TRBJ2-1; the D is unclear. CDR1 is SGHVS and CDR2 is FNYEAQ in the germline V gene. Trimming removed 7 bases from V and 4 bases from J, with 14 bases in between. CDR3 length: 14 residues. CDR3 protein: CASTQSGVYNEQFF. Written as DNA, the CDR3 is TGTGCCAGCACCCAGTCGGGTGTGTACAATGAGCAGTTCTTC.

CDR3 in DNA: TGTGCCAGCAGCTTAGAGGGACAGACAAACACTGAAGCTTTCTTT. This codes for CASSLEGQTNTEAFF. V is TRBV7-8 and J is TRBJ1-1; 7 bases line up with TRBD1. The CDR3 has 15 amino acids. J was trimmed by 2 bases and V by 1 base; bases with no gene match: 4. CDR1 is SGHVS and CDR2 is FQNEAQ in the germline V gene.

The chain uses TRBV5-4 and TRBJ2-1, with 14 bases fitting TRBD2. The germline CDR1 and CDR2 sequences are SGHNT and YYREEE (reference sequence). The CDR3 sequence is 17 residues long. The J segment lost 10 bases and the V segment lost 3 bases, leaving 12 bases of the junction unmatched. The CDR3 spells CASSWEPGTSGGREQFF. CDR3 in DNA: TGTGCCAGCAGCTGGGAGCCCGGGACTAGCGGGGGAAGGGAGCAGTTCTTC.

This clonotype was counted ten times or more. The chain couples TRBV11-2 to TRBJ1-2; 7 bases map to TRBD1. Trimming took 1 base from V and 6 from J; bases not matched to a gene: 2. The CDR3 is 13 residues long. CDR1 is SGHAT, CDR2 FQNNGV, per germline. Here the CDR3 DNA reads TGTGCCAGCAGCTTAGGTACAGGGGATGGCTACACCTTC. Protein: CASSLGTGDGYTF.